This T cell receptor beta chain is drawn from a study of T cell clones after liver transplantation. Study information: Third-party-reactive TCRbeta sequences from pre-transplant mixed lymphocyte reactions served as antigen-independent comparators. Blood was drawn pre-transplant, before withdrawal, and after full or failed withdrawal.

Libraries were prepared by immunoSEQ multiplex PCR; TCRdb keeps only in-frame clonotypes and omits some of them. The sample includes fewer than 20,000 clones, 80% to 90% of them seen just once. The sequence was obtained from a human donor who received a liver transplant. Here the sequenced sample was CD8+ T cells from blood, taken before liver transplant.

For the CDR3, the DNA is TGCGCCAGCAGCACCCGGACAGGGCCCTACAATGAGCAGTTCTTC. As protein: CASSTRTGPYNEQFF. This chain uses TRBV5-1 with TRBJ2-1; 8 bases fit TRBD1. J gave up 2 bases and V 4 bases, and 5 bases lay outside the gene matches. Germline V gene sequence: CDR1 SGHRS, CDR2 YFSETQ. The CDR3 spans 15 residues. Full variable domain (rest looked up from reference TRBV5-1 and TRBJ2-1): KAGVTQTPRYLIKTRGQQVTLSCSPISGHRSVSWYQQTPGQGLQFLFEYFSETQRNKGNFPGRFSGRQFSNSRSEMNVSTLELGDSALYLCASSTRTGPYNEQFFGPGTRLTVL.